This entry features one TCR beta chain sequence. This clone was counted a single time. Its recognized antigen is unknown. No much larger clone exists at a distance of one base, and base qualities are not known. The collaborating institutions used their own protocols to collect whole blood in K2EDTA tubes. For TCRbeta analysis, collaborator samples were shipped as frozen whole blood, as isolated PBMCs, or as DNA extracted from either sample type. These data originate in a study of blood T cell repertoires in COVID-19 (TCRdb year 2020). Turning to the overall study: Samples from collaborators originated in the United States, Italy and Spain and spanned both the acute and convalescent phases of COVID-19. The material from the prospective study consisted of cDNA or gDNA derived from T cells, B-cell-depleted T cells, or PBMCs. Subjects who had been exposed to COVID-19, were actively infected with it, or had recovered from it provided the deeply sampled blood TCRbeta repertoires that made up the dataset. The repertoires were made available in a free public database intended to serve as a resource for research on the immune response to SARS-CoV-2. Samples were obtained from the ongoing ImmuneRACE study (first 160 participants) and from 1,254 subjects provided by 6 global collaborators. Nearly every sample came with metadata listing a de-identified subject ID, COVID-19 status, age in years and sex. HLA class I and class II types, where available, came from metadata supplied by the sample provider rather than from assay-based typing. General conclusions and limits of the study: Clinical and demographic metadata were provided uncurated, with the amount varying by source and participant.

The immunoSEQ Assay, a bias-controlled multiplex PCR, was used to amplify TCRbeta CDR3 regions from genomic DNA. As for how the authors treated the data: The number of nucleated cells in each sample was estimated by amplification of reference gene primers within the assay. To quantify the absolute abundance of each unique TCRbeta CDR3 rearrangement, sequence reads were collapsed and filtered. For each sample, productive Simpson clonality was calculated by taking the square root of Simpson's diversity index across productive rearrangements. As stored in TCRdb, this immuneACCESS dataset retains in-frame rearrangements with V and J assigned. A fraction of the clones does not appear; measured against another copy, unresolved V genes explain less than half of the discrepancy, and the remainder lacks a known reason. That table supplies the V and J calls and clone size; D and trimming were determined from the DNA. This sample gives more than 9,500 clones in total; roughly 90% of them show up just once. Clones ranked in the top ten supply about an eighth of the sample.

From the cysteine through the phenylalanine, the CDR3 covers 14 amino acids. Only CDR3 DNA is held: 42 bases, read in frame from base 1. Via the germline V gene, CDR1 is MNHEY and CDR2 SVGAGI. V loses 5 bases, J loses 4 bases, and the germline ends lie 15 bases apart. The chain links TRBV6-5 with TRBJ2-7; the D gene is perhaps TRBD1, on 6 matching bases. Material: peripheral blood. The clonotype was recovered from a man in his 70s with active COVID-19. The nucleotide sequence is given as TGTGCCAGCAGTCCCCTAGGGGGAGCGTACGAGCAGTACTTC. This sequence encodes CASSPLGGAYEQYF.